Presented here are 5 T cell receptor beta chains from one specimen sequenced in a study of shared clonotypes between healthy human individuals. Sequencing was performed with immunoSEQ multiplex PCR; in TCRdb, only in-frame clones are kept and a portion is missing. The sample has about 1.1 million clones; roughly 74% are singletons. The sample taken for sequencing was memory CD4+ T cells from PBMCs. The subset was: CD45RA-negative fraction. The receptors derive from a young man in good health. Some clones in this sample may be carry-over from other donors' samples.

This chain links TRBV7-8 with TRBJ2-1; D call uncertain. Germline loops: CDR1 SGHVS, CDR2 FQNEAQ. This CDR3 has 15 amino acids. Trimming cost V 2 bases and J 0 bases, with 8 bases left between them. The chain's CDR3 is CASSLRRISYNEQFF. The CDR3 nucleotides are TGTGCCAGCAGCTTACGGCGGATCTCCTACAATGAGCAGTTCTTC.

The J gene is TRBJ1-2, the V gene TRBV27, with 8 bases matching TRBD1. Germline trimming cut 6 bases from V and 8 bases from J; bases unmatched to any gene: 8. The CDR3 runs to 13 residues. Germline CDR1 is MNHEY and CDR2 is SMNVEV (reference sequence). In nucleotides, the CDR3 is TGTGCCAGCAGGCTAACAGGGGGTGACGGCTACACCTTC. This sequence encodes CASRLTGGDGYTF.

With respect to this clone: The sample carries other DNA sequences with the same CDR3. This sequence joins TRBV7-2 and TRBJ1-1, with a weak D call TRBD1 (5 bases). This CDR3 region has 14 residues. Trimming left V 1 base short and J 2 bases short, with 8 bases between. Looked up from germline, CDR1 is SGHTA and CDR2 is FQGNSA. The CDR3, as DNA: TGTGCCAGCAGCTTAGACAGGCGAAACACTGAAGCTTTCTTT. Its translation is CASSLDRRNTEAFF. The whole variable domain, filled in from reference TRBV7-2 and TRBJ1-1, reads GAGVSQSPSNKVTEKGKDVELRCDPISGHTALYWYRQSLGQGLEFLIYFQGNSAPDKSGLPSDRFSAERTGGSVSTLTIQRTQQEDSAVYLCASSLDRRNTEAFFGQGTRLTVV.

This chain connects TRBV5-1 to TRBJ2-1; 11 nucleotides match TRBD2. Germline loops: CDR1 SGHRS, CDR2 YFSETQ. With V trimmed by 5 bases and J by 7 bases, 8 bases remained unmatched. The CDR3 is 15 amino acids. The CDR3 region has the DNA TGCGCCAGCAGGGCGACTAGCGGGAACAGAAATGAGCAGTTCTTC. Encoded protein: CASRATSGNRNEQFF.

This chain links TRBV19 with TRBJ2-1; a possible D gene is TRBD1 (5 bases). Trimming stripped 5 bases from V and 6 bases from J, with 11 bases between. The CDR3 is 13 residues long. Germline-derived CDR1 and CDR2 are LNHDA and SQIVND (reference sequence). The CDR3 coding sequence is TGTGCCAGTAGTGGGGCTGGCGTCAATGAGCAGTTCTTC. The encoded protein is CASSGAGVNEQFF.